Presented here are 10 T cell receptor beta chains from one specimen sequenced in a study of cytomegalovirus exposure and HLA in healthy donors. Both 60 Vbeta primers and 13 Jbeta primers went into the PCR. The table came from immunoSEQ multiplex PCR; TCRdb's copy has only in-frame clones and leaves some out. In total, the table holds about 44,000 clones. The sample consisted of PBMCs. These receptors all come from a male donor in good health and CMV-seronegative.

The chain has TRBV2 and TRBJ2-3, with 8 bases identical to TRBD2. The CDR3 spans 17 residues. From germline, CDR1 is SNHLY and CDR2 FYNNEI. V shed 0 bases and J 1 base; nucleotides not matched to a gene: 6. The CDR3 nucleotides are TGTGCCAGCAGTGAAGCTCGCAGCGGGAGTGGCACAGATACGCAGTATTTT. Protein product: CASSEARSGSGTDTQYF.

CDR3 sequence reads: CASSLRRPLGRSTDTQYF. In nucleotides, the CDR3 is TGTGCCAGCAGTCTCCGGCGGCCCCTGGGTAGGAGCACAGATACGCAGTATTTT. V is TRBV7-9 and J is TRBJ2-3; no definite D call. The germline CDR1 and CDR2 sequences are SEHNR and FQNEAQ (reference sequence). V was cut by 6 bases and J by 0 bases, with 22 bases left in between. This CDR3 is built from 18 residues.

The CDR3 DNA reads as TGCGCCAGCACCCTGGGGGCGGTGGGCTACGAGCAGTACTTC. It encodes CASTLGAVGYEQYF. V usage is TRBV5-1 and J usage is TRBJ2-7; TRBD1 is a possible D gene (6 bases). CDR3 length: 14 residues. V was clipped by 6 bases and J by 3 bases, with 16 bases between them. Germline V gene sequence: CDR1 SGHRS, CDR2 YFSETQ. Full variable domain (missing parts from reference TRBV5-1 and TRBJ2-7): KAGVTQTPRYLIKTRGQQVTLSCSPISGHRSVSWYQQTPGQGLQFLFEYFSETQRNKGNFPGRFSGRQFSNSRSEMNVSTLELGDSALYLCASTLGAVGYEQYFGPGTRLTVT.

The CDR3 bases are TGCAGCGTAACCTCAGGGTACGAGCAGTACTTC. Translated, it gives CSVTSGYEQYF. V usage is TRBV29-1 and J usage is TRBJ2-7, with D perhaps matching TRBD1 (5 bases). The CDR3 is 11 amino acids. From germline, CDR1 is SQVTM and CDR2 ANQGSEA. Trimming left V 6 bases short and J 4 bases short, with 10 bases between.

The gene calls are TRBV18 and TRBJ2-1; 8 nucleotides match TRBD2. Germline V gene data show CDR1 as KGHSH and CDR2 as LQKENI. V trimming: 1 base; J trimming: 3 bases; junction bases outside the gene matches: 2. The CDR3 consists of 15 residues. The CDR3 coding sequence is TGTGCCAGCTCACCACTCAGCGGGGGCTACAATGAGCAGTTCTTC. Residues: CASSPLSGGYNEQFF.

The genes are TRBV19 and TRBJ2-1, with 9 bases matching TRBD2. Germline CDR1 LNHDA, CDR2 SQIVND (reference sequence). This CDR3 is 14 amino acids long. V was pared by 3 bases and J by 6 bases, with 3 bases of the junction left unmatched. The CDR3 DNA sequence: TGTGCCAGTAGTATTCCTAGCGGGACCAATGAGCAGTTCTTC. This sequence encodes CASSIPSGTNEQFF.

The chain is built from TRBV29-1 and TRBJ2-3, with TRBD1 as a possible D gene (6 bases). V lost 5 bases, J lost 8 bases, and 11 bases lay in between. The CDR3 runs 11 residues. The germline gives CDR1 SQVTM, CDR2 ANQGSEA. This CDR3 is CSVWGQSTQYF. The CDR3 nucleotides are TGCAGCGTTTGGGGGCAGTCTACGCAGTATTTT.

The chain joins TRBV27 to TRBJ2-1; 8 nucleotides align to TRBD2. Trimming took 2 bases from V and 6 from J; bases not matched to a gene: 3. Germline values: CDR1 MNHEY, CDR2 SMNVEV (reference sequence). The CDR3 runs to 14 residues. CDR3 loop: CASSLDGRVNEQFF. The CDR3 DNA sequence: TGTGCCAGCAGTTTAGACGGGAGGGTCAATGAGCAGTTCTTC.

J is TRBJ2-5 and V is TRBV30; TRBD2 matches at 9 bases. The CDR3 extends over 16 amino acids. The germline V gene has CDR1 GTSNPN and CDR2 SVGIG (reference sequence). The V segment lost 0 bases and the J segment 0 bases; nucleotides outside the gene matches: 5. CDR3 residues: CAWSVGAGGYQETQYF. The CDR3 coding sequence is TGTGCCTGGAGTGTAGGAGCGGGAGGTTACCAAGAGACCCAGTACTTC. The variable domain in full, with the rest retrieved from reference TRBV30 and TRBJ2-5, is SQTIHQWPATLVQPVGSPLSLECTVEGTSNPNLYWYRQAAGRGLQLLFYSVGIGQISSEVPQNLSASRPQDRQFILSSKKLLLSDSGFYLCAWSVGAGGYQETQYFGPGTRLLVL.

The V call is TRBV7-2, the J call TRBJ2-7; a weak D match, TRBD1 (6 bases). V was shortened by 4 bases and J by 3 bases, with 10 bases between the two germline ends. Germline assignment: CDR1 SGHTA and CDR2 FQGNSA. The length of the CDR3 is 13 residues. The CDR3 is CASSSGHFYEQYF. CDR3 DNA: TGTGCCAGCAGCTCGGGACACTTCTACGAGCAGTACTTC.